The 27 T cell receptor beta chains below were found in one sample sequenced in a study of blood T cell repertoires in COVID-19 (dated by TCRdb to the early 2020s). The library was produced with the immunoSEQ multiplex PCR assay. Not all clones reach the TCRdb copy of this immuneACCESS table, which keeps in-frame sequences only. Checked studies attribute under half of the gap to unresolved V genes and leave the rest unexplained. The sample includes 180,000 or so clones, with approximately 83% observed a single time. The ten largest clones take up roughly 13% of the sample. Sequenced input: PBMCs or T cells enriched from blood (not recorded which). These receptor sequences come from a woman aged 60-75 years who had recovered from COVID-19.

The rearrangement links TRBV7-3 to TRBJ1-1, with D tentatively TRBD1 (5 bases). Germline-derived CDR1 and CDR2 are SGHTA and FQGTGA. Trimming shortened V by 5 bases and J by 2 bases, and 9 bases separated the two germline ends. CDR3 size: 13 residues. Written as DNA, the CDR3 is TGTGCCAGCAGCGAAGACAGTAACACTGAAGCTTTCTTT. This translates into CASSEDSNTEAFF.

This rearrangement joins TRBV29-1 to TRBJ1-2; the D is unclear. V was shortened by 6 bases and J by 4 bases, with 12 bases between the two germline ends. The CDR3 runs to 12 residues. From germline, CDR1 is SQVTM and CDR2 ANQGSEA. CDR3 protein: CSVASDRYGYTF. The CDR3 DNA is TGCAGCGTCGCCAGCGACCGCTATGGCTACACCTTC.

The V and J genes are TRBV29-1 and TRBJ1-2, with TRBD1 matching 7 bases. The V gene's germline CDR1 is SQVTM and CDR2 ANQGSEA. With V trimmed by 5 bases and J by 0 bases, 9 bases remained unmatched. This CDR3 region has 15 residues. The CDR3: CSVTDREKSNYGYTF. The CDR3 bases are TGCAGCGTTACCGACAGGGAAAAATCTAACTATGGCTACACCTTC.

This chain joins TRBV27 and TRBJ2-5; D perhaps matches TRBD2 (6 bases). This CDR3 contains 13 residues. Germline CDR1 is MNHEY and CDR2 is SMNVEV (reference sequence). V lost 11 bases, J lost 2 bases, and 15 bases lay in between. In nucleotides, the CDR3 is TGTGCCTGCGCGGAGGACTATCAAGAGACCCAGTACTTC. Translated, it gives CACAEDYQETQYF.

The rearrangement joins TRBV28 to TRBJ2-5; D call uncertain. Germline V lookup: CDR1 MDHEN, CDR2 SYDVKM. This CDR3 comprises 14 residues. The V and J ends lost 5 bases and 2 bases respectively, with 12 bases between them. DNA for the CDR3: TGTGCCAGCAGTCCGTTTCTACAGCAAGAGACCCAGTACTTC. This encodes CASSPFLQQETQYF.

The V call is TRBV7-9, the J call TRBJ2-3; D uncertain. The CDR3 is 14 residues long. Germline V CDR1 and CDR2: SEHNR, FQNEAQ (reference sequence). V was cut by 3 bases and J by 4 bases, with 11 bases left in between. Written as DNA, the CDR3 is TGTGCCAGCAGCTTTCAGGCAAACGCAGATACGCAGTATTTT. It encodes CASSFQANADTQYF.

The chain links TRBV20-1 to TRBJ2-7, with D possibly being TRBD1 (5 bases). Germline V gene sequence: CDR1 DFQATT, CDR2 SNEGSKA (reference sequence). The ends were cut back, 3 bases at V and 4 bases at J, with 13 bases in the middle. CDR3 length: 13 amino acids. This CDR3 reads CSASDSSGYEQYF. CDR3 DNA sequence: TGCAGTGCTAGTGATAGCTCAGGGTACGAGCAGTACTTC.

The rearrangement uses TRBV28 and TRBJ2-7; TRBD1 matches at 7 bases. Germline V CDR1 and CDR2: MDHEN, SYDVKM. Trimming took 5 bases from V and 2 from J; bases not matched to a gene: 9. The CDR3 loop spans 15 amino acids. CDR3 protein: CASSGTVSGTYEQYF. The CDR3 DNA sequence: TGTGCCAGCAGTGGGACAGTTTCTGGAACCTACGAGCAGTACTTC.

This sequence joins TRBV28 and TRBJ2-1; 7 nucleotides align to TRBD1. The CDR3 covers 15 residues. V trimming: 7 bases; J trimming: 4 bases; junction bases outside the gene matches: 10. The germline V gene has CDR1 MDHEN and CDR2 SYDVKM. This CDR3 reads CASIDLRDSYNEQFF. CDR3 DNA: TGTGCCAGCATCGATCTCCGGGACAGTTACAATGAGCAGTTCTTC.

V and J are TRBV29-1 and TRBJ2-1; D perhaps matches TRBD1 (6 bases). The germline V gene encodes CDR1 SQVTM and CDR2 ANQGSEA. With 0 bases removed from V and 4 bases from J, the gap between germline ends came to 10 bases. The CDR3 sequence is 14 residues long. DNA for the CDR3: TGCAGCGTTGAAGAAGGACAGACATACAATGAGCAGTTCTTC. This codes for CSVEEGQTYNEQFF.

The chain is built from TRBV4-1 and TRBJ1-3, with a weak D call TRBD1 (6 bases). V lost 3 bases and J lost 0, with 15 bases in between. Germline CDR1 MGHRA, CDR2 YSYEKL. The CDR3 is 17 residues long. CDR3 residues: CASSQGRGYTSGNTIYF. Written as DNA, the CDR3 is TGCGCCAGCAGCCAGGGTAGGGGGTACACCTCTGGAAACACCATATATTTT.

The CDR3 region is CATSRGGNQPQHF. CDR3 nucleotides: TGTGCCACCAGCAGAGGAGGAAATCAGCCCCAGCATTTT. The genes are TRBV15 and TRBJ1-5; D is unresolved. The length of the CDR3 is 13 residues. Germline-derived CDR1 and CDR2 are LNHNV and YYDKDF (reference sequence). V dropped 1 base and J dropped 4 bases, with 5 bases sitting between them.

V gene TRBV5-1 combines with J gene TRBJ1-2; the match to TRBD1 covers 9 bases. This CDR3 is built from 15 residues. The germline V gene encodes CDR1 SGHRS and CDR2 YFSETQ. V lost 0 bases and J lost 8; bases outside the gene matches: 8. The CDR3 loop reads CASSLGTGGKNGYTF. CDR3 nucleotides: TGCGCCAGCAGCTTGGGAACAGGGGGCAAGAACGGCTACACCTTC. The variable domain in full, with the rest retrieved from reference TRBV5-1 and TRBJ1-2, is KAGVTQTPRYLIKTRGQQVTLSCSPISGHRSVSWYQQTPGQGLQFLFEYFSETQRNKGNFPGRFSGRQFSNSRSEMNVSTLELGDSALYLCASSLGTGGKNGYTFGSGTRLTVV.

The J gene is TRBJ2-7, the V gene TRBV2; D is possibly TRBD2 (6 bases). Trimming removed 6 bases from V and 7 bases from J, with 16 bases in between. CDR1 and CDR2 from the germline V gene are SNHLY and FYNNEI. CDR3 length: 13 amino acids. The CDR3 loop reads CASRASEVREQYF. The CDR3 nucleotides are TGTGCCAGCAGGGCTAGCGAGGTCCGGGAGCAGTACTTC.

The CDR3 protein is CASSLGQNYGYTF. The CDR3, as DNA: TGCGCCAGCAGCTTGGGGCAGAACTATGGCTACACCTTC. The chain employs TRBV5-1 and TRBJ1-2; D gene ambiguous. V shed 0 bases and J shed 2 bases, with 5 bases lying between them. CDR1 and CDR2 from the germline V gene are SGHRS and YFSETQ. The CDR3 loop spans 13 amino acids.

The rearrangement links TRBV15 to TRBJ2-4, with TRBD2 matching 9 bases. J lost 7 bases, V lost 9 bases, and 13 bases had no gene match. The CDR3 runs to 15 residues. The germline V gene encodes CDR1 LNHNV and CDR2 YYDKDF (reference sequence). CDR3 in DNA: TGTGCCACAAGCGCGGGAGGGGGCCTATTTAACATTCAGTACTTC. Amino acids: CATSAGGGLFNIQYF.

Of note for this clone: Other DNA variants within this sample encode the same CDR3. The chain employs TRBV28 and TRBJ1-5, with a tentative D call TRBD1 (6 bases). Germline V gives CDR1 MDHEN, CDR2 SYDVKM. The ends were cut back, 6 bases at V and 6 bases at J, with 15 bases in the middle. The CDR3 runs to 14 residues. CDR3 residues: CASRKQGRGQPQHF. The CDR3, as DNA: TGTGCCAGCAGGAAACAGGGAAGGGGTCAGCCCCAGCATTTT.

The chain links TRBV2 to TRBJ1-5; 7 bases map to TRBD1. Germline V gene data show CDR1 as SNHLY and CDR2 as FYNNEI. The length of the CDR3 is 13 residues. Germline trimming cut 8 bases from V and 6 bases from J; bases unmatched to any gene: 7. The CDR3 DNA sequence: TGTGCCAGCCGACAGGGTGTAAGTCAGCCCCAGCATTTT. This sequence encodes CASRQGVSQPQHF.

CDR3 DNA: TGTGCCAGCAGCCCCCGCTGGGCTAGCGGGACAGAGACCCAGTACTTC. Translation: CASSPRWASGTETQYF. V gene TRBV7-6 combines with J gene TRBJ2-5, with 9 bases matching TRBD2. Germline assignment: CDR1 SGHVS and CDR2 FNYEAQ. This CDR3 is built from 16 residues. J was trimmed by 4 bases and V by 5 bases; bases with no gene match: 11.

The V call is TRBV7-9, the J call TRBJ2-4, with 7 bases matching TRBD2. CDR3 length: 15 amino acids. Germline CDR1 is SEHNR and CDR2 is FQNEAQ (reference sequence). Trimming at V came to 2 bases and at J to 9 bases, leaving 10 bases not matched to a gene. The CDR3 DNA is TGTGCCAGCAGCTTACAGGAGCGGGGCCCCGGCATTCAGTACTTC. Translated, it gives CASSLQERGPGIQYF. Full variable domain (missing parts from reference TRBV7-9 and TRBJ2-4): DTGVSQNPRHKITKRGQNVTFRCDPISEHNRLYWYRQTLGQGPEFLTYFQNEAQLEKSRLLSDRFSAERPKGSFSTLEIQRTEQGDSAMYLCASSLQERGPGIQYFGAGTRLSVL.

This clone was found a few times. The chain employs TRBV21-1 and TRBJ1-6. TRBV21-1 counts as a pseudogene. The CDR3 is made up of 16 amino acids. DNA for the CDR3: TGTGCCAGCAGCAAACCGAAAGGGAGGAAGGGTTCACCCCTCCACTTT. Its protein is CASSKPKGRKGSPLHF.

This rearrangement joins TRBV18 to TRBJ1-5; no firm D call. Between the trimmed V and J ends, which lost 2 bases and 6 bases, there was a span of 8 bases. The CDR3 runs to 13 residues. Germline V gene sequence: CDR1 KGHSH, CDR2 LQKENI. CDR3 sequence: CASSPVGVQPQHF. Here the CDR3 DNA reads TGTGCCAGCTCACCAGTGGGCGTTCAGCCCCAGCATTTT.

The CDR3 sequence is CSASKGSWDQPQHF. The CDR3 region has the DNA TGCAGTGCTAGTAAAGGGAGTTGGGATCAGCCCCAGCATTTT. This chain uses TRBV20-1 with TRBJ1-5, with D uncertain. V was cut by 3 bases and J by 5 bases, with 14 bases left in between. The CDR3 extends over 14 amino acids. Germline V gives CDR1 DFQATT, CDR2 SNEGSKA (reference sequence).

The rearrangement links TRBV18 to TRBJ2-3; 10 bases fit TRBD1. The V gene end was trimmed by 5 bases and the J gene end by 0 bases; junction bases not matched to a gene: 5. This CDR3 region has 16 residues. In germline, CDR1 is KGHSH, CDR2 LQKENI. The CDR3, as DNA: TGTGCCAGCTCAGACAGGGGGCCAACTAGCACAGATACGCAGTATTTT. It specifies CASSDRGPTSTDTQYF.

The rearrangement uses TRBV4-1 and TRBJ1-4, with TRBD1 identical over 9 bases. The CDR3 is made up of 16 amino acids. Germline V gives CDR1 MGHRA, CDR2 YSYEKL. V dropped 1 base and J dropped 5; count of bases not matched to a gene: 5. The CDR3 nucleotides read TGCGCCAGCAGCCAAGGTTTGACAGGGGGAAATGAAAAACTGTTTTTT. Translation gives CASSQGLTGGNEKLFF.

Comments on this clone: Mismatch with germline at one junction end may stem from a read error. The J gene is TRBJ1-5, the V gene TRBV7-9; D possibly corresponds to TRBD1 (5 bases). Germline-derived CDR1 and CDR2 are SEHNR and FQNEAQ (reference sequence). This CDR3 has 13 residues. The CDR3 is CASTLSGNQPQHF. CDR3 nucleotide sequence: TGTGCCAGCACCTTATCAGGGAATCAGCCCCAGCATTTT.

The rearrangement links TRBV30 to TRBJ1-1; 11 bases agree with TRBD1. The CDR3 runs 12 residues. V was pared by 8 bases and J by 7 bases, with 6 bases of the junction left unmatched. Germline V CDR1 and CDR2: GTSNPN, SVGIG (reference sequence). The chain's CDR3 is CAGDRGLIEAFF. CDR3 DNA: TGTGCCGGGGACAGGGGGTTAATTGAAGCTTTCTTT.